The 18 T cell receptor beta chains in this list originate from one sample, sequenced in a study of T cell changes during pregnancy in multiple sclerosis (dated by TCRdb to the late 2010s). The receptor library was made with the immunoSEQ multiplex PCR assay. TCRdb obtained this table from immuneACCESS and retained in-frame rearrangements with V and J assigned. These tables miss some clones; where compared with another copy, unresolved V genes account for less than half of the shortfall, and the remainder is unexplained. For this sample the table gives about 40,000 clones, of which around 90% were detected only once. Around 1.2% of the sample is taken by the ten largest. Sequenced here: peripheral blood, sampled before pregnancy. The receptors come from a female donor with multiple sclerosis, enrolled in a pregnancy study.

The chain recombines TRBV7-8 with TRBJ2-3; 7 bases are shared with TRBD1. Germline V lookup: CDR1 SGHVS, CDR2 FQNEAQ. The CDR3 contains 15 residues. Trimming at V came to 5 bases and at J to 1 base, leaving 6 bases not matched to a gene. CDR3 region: CASSPRQGGTDTQYF. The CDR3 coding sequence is TGTGCCAGCAGCCCCCGACAGGGTGGCACAGATACGCAGTATTTT.

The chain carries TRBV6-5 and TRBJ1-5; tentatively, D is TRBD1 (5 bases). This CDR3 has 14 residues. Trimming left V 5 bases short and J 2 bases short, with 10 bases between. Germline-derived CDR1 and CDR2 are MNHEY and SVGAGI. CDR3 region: CASSGTMGNQPQHF. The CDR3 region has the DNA TGTGCCAGCAGTGGGACTATGGGCAATCAGCCCCAGCATTTT.

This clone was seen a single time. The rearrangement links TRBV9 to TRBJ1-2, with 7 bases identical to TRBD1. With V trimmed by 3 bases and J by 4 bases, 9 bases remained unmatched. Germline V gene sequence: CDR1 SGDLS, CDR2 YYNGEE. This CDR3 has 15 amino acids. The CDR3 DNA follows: TGTGCCAGCAGCGCCATAGAGACAGGGCCCTATGGCTACACCTTC. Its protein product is CASSAIETGPYGYTF.

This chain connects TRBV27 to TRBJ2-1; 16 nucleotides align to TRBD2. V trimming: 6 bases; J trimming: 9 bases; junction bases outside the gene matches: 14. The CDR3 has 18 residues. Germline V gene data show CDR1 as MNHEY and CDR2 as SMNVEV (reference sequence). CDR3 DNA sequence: TGTGCCAGCAGCTCAGGGGGGAAGGGACTAGCGGGAGGGATTGAGCAGTTCTTC. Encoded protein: CASSSGGKGLAGGIEQFF.

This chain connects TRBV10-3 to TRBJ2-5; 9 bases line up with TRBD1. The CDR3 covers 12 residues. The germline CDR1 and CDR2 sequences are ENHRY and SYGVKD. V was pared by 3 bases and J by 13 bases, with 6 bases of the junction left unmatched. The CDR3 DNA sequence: TGTGCCATCAGTGACCCTGACAGGGGGACGTACTTC. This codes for CAISDPDRGTYF.

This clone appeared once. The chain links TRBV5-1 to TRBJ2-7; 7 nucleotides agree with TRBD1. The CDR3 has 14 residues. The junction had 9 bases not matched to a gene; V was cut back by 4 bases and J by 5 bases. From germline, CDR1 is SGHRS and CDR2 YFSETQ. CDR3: CASSGSTGSNEQYF. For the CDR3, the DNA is TGCGCCAGCAGCGGCTCGACAGGGTCCAACGAGCAGTACTTC.

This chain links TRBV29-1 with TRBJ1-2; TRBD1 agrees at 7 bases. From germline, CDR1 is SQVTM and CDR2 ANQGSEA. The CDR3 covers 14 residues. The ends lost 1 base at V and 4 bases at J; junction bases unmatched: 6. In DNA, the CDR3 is TGCAGCGTTGAAGGGACAGGAGGCATCTATGGCTACACCTTC. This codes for CSVEGTGGIYGYTF. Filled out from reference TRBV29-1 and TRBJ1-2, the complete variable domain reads SAVISQKPSRDICQRGTSLTIQCQVDSQVTMMFWYRQQPGQSLTLIATANQGSEATYESGFVIDKFPISRPNLTFSTLTVSNMSPEDSSIYLCSVEGTGGIYGYTFGSGTRLTVV.

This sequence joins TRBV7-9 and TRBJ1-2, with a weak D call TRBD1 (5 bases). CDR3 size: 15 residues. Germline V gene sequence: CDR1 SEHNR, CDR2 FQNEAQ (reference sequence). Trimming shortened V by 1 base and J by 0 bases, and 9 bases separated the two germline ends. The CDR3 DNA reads TGTGCCAGCAGCTTAGAGCGGGACCCTAACTATGGCTACACCTTC. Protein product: CASSLERDPNYGYTF.

CDR3 sequence: CASSTQDRGQPQHF. In nucleotides, the CDR3 is TGTGCCAGCAGTACCCAGGACAGGGGTCAGCCCCAGCATTTT. The chain recombines TRBV6-1 with TRBJ1-5; 9 bases match TRBD1. Germline CDR1 reads MNHNS; CDR2 reads SASEGT. The CDR3 is 14 amino acids. The junction had 5 bases not matched to a gene; V was cut back by 5 bases and J by 6 bases.

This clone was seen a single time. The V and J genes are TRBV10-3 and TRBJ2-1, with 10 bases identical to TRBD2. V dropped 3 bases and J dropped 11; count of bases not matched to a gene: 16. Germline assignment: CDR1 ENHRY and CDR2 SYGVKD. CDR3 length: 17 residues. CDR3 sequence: CAISENFGTSAKGKQFF. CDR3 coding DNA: TGTGCCATCAGTGAAAATTTCGGGACTAGCGCCAAAGGGAAGCAGTTCTTC.

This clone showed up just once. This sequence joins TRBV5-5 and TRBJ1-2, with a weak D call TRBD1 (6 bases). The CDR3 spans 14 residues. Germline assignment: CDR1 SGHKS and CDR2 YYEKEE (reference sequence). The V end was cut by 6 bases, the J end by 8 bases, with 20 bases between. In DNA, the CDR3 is TGTGCCAGCAACTCCCGGGGGGGGGCCCGGGGCTACACCTTC. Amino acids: CASNSRGGARGYTF.

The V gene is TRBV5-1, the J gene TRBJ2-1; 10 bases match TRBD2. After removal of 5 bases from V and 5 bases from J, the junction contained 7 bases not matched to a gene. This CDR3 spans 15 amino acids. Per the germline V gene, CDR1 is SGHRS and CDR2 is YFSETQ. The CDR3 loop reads CASRPSGSSHNEQFF. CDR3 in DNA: TGCGCCAGCAGACCTAGCGGGAGCTCTCACAATGAGCAGTTCTTC.

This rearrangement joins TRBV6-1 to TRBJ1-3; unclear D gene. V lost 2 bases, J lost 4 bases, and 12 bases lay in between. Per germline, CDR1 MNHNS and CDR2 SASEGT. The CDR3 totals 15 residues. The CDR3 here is CASSEQLSWGNTIYF. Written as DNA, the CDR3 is TGTGCCAGCAGTGAACAACTCTCCTGGGGAAACACCATATATTTT.

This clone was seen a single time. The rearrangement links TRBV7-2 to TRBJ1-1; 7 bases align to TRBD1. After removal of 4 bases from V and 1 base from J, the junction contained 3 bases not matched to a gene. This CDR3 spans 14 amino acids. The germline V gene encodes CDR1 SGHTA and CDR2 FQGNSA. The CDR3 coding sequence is TGTGCCAGCAGCTCACAGGGGTCGAACACTGAAGCTTTCTTT. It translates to CASSSQGSNTEAFF.

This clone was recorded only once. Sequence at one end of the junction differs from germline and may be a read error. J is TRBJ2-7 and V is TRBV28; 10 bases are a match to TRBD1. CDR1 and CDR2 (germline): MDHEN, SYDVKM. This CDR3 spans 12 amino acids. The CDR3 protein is CATTGQGERKNF. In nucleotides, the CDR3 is TGTGCCACTACTGGACAGGGGGAGAGGAAGAACTTC. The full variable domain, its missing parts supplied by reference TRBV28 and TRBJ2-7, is DVKVTQSSRYLVKRTGEKVFLECVQDMDHENMFWYRQDPGLGLRLIYFSYDVKMKEKGDIPEGYSVSREKKERFSLILESASTNQTSMYLCATTGQGERKNFGPGTRLTVT.

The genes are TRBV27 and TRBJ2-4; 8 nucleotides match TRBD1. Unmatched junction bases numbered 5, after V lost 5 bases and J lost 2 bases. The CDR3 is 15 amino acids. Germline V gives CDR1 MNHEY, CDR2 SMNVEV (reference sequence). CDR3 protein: CASSPRDRTKNIQYF. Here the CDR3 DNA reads TGTGCCAGCAGTCCTCGGGACAGGACCAAAAACATTCAGTACTTC.

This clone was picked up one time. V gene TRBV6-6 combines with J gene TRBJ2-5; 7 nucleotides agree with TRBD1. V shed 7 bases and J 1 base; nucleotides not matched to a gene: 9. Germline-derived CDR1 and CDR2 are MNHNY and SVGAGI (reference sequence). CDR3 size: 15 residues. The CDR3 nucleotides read TGTGCCAGCACCGACGGGACAGCTATCCAAGAGACCCAGTACTTC. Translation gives CASTDGTAIQETQYF.

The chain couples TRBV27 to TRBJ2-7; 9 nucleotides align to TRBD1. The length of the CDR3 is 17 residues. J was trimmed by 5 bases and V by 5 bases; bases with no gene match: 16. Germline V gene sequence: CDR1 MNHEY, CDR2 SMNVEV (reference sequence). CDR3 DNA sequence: TGTGCCAGCAGTCTTCTCACCTTCGGGACAGGGAACCACGAGCAGTACTTC. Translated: CASSLLTFGTGNHEQYF.